Below, one T cell receptor (beta chain) is given with its context. This specimen belongs to a study of blood T cell repertoires in COVID-19. Overall study: The United States, Italy and Spain provided the acute and convalescent COVID-19 samples. Nucleic acid was either cDNA or gDNA, and it came from T cells, B-cell-depleted T cells, or PBMCs.

In the original processing: For nucleated cells, counts were estimated from reference gene primer amplification. Assay used: immunoSEQ multiplex PCR; TCRdb lists only in-frame clones, some missing. That table is the source of V, J and clone size, and D and trimming were worked out from the DNA. In the table there are about 50,000 clones, approximately 85% of which are singletons. V lost 3 bases, J lost 7 bases, and 8 bases stayed unmatched. The CDR3 runs to 16 residues. Germline CDR1 reads LGHNA; CDR2 reads YNFKEQ. The TCR sequence derives from a man aged 60-69 years with acute or convalescent COVID-19. Sequencing input: peripheral blood. The chain has TRBV4-2 and TRBJ2-4; 11 bases fit TRBD2. Here the CDR3 reads CASSHFDTSGSNIQYF. DNA of the CDR3: TGTGCCAGCAGCCACTTCGATACTAGCGGGAGTAACATTCAGTACTTC.